This record looks at one T cell receptor (beta chain) sequence and its context. The antigen is unknown. This entry comes from a study of shared clonotypes between healthy human individuals. Naive CD8 cells, CD45RO-negative and positively selected for CCR7, excluded terminally differentiated effector memory CD45RA+ cells. An assay was performed, and its level was deep. Repertoires were generated with immunoSEQ multiplex PCR, while TCRdb's copy carries only in-frame clones and drops some. Among around 2.1 million clones listed, about 92% were seen once. Study-wide results and caveats: Clonotypes shared by all four sorted-subset donors had higher generation probabilities than non-shared clonotypes.

This receptor was obtained from a man younger than 35 in good health. Some clones in this sample may be carry-over from other donors' samples. Specimen: naive CD8+ T cells from PBMCs.

The DNA of the CDR3 is TGTGCCAGCAGCCCGCTCCGGGGTGGGGGCGATAACTACGAGCAGTACTTC. Its translation is CASSPLRGGGDNYEQYF. This sequence joins TRBV28 and TRBJ2-7; D might be TRBD1 (6 bases). The germline V and J ends were trimmed by 6 bases and 3 bases, with 24 bases remaining between them. The CDR3 contains 17 residues. Germline V gene lookup returns CDR1 MDHEN and CDR2 SYDVKM.